The source of this T cell receptor (beta chain) is a study of T cell changes during pregnancy in multiple sclerosis. The ends lost 6 bases at V and 6 bases at J; junction bases unmatched: 6. The CDR3 has 14 residues. CDR1 MDHEN and CDR2 SYDVKM come from the germline V gene. TCRdb's copy holds only in-frame clones and misses some; the assay was immunoSEQ multiplex PCR. The table shows about 86,000 clones, with around 90% occurring only once. The sequence was collected from a female donor in good health, enrolled as a control in a pregnancy study. The chain has TRBV28 and TRBJ2-3; 10 bases match TRBD2. Sequenced material: peripheral blood, taken in the first trimester of pregnancy. The CDR3 region has the DNA TGTGCCAGCAGGGGTAGCGGGGGGCGGGATACGCAGTATTTT. It specifies CASRGSGGRDTQYF.